Detailed here is one T cell receptor (beta chain). Per the authors' pipeline: Reference gene primer amplification gave nucleated cell count estimates. The assay was immunoSEQ multiplex PCR, and TCRdb's table has in-frame clones only and misses some. V, J and clone size are taken as reported in that table, and D and trimming were inferred from the DNA itself. The table lists 300,000 to 350,000 clones, approximately 88% of them singletons, with around 1.6% in the top ten. This CDR3 region has 15 residues. Between the trimmed V and J ends, which lost 5 bases and 0 bases, there was a span of 12 bases. In germline, CDR1 is MDHEN, CDR2 SYDVKM. The data belong to a study of blood T cell repertoires in COVID-19. Study information: T cells, B-cell-depleted T cells, or PBMCs supplied cDNA or gDNA.

Seattle's enrolled individuals joined amid active infection and were then monitored longitudinally. This clonotype originated in a woman younger than 45 with COVID-19, enrolled during active disease. This sequence joins TRBV28 and TRBJ2-3, with no clear D. The sample was peripheral blood. CDR3 in DNA: TGTGCCAGCAGTCTAACTCCTAGTAGCACAGATACGCAGTATTTT. It yields the protein CASSLTPSSTDTQYF.